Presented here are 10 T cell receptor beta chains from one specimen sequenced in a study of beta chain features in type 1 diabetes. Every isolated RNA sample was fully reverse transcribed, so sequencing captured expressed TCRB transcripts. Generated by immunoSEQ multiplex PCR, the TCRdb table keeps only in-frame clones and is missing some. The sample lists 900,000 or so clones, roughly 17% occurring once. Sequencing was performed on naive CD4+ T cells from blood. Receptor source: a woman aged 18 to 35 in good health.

The chain's CDR3 is CSVVLNYGYTF. CDR3 sequence (DNA): TGCAGCGTTGTCCTTAACTATGGCTACACCTTC. V usage is TRBV29-1 and J usage is TRBJ1-2; no reliable D call. V lost 4 bases and J lost 1, with 4 bases in between. Germline lookup yields CDR1 SQVTM and CDR2 ANQGSEA. The CDR3 is 11 amino acids.

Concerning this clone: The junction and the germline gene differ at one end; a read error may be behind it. The CDR3 spells CASSLRQPQGTQYF. CDR3 bases: TGTGCCAGCAGCTTACGACAGCCCCAAGGGACCCAGTACTTC. The rearrangement uses TRBV7-8 and TRBJ2-5, with D perhaps TRBD1 (5 bases). The CDR3 length is 14 residues. Germline V gene sequence: CDR1 SGHVS, CDR2 FQNEAQ.

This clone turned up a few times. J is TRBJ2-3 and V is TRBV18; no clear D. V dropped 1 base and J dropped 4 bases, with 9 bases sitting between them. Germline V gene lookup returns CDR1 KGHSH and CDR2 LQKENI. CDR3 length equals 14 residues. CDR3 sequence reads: CASSPRLTADTQYF. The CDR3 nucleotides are TGTGCCAGCTCACCACGATTGACTGCAGATACGCAGTATTTT.

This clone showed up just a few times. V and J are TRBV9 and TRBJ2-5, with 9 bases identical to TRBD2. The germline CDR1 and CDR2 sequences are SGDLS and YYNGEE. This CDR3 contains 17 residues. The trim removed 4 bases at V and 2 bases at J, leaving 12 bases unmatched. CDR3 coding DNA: TGTGCCAGCAGCATCGCGGGAGGGATGATAACACAAGAGACCCAGTACTTC. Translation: CASSIAGGMITQETQYF.

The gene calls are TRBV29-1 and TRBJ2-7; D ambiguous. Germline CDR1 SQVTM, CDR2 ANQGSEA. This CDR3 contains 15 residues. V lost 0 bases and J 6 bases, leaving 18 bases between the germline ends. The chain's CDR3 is CSVEDWGLDVREQYF. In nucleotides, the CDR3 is TGCAGCGTTGAAGATTGGGGATTGGACGTTCGCGAGCAGTACTTC.

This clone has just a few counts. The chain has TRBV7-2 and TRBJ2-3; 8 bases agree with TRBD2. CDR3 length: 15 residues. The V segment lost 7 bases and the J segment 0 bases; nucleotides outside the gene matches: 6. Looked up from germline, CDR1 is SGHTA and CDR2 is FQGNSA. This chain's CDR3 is CASNPSGPSTDTQYF. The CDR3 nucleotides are TGTGCCAGCAACCCTAGCGGGCCTAGCACAGATACGCAGTATTTT.

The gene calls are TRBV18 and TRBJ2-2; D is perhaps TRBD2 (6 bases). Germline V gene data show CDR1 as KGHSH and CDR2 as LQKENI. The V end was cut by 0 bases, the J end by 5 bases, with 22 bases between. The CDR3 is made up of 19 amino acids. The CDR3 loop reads CASSPPPTGSLFLTGELFF. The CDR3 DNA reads TGTGCCAGCTCACCACCACCTACCGGGAGCTTGTTTTTGACCGGGGAGCTGTTTTTT.

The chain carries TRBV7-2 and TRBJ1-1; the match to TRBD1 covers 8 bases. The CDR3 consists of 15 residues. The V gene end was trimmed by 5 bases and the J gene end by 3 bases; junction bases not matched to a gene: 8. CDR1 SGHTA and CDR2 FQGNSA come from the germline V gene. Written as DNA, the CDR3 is TGTGCCAGCAGCATTCAGGGGGCGCGGGACACTGAAGCTTTCTTT. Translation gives CASSIQGARDTEAFF. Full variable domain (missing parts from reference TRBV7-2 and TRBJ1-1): GAGVSQSPSNKVTEKGKDVELRCDPISGHTALYWYRQSLGQGLEFLIYFQGNSAPDKSGLPSDRFSAERTGGSVSTLTIQRTQQEDSAVYLCASSIQGARDTEAFFGQGTRLTVV.

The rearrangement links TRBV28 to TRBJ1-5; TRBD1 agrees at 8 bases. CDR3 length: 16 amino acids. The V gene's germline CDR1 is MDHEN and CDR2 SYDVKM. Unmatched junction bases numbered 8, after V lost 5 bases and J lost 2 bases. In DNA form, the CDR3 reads TGTGCCAGCAGTCTGTCCGGGACAGGTGGCAATCAGCCCCAGCATTTT. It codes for CASSLSGTGGNQPQHF.

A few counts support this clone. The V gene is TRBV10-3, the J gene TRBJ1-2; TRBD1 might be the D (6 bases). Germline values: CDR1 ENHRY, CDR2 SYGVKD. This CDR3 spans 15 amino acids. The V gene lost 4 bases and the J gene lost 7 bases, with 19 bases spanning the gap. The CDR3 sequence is CAISAFKGTILGYTF. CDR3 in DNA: TGTGCCATCAGTGCATTTAAGGGGACAATTCTTGGCTACACCTTC.